The following is a T cell receptor beta chain sequence with its context. The antigen is not known. This sample was included in a study of shared clonotypes between healthy human individuals. In the study overall: Each donor's CD8 memory used one plate, CD8 naive two, each CD4 subset three.

Naive-designated CD8 cells lacked CD45RO, were positively enriched for CCR7, and omitted terminally differentiated effector memory CD45RA+ cells. All of the donors resided in Nashville, Tennessee, and each was a Caucasian adult. CDR1 and CDR2 (germline): LNHDA, SQIVND (reference sequence). CDR3 length: 15 amino acids. Germline trimming cut 9 bases from V and 2 bases from J; bases unmatched to any gene: 10. Study findings and constraints: What naive subsets generally showed was a larger estimated richness than memory subsets showed.

TCRdb's table, derived via immunoSEQ multiplex PCR, lists solely in-frame clones and lacks some. The data contain approximately 2,000,000 clones, just under 95% of them seen just once; the ten biggest clones take up more than 1.5%. This TCR derives from a man aged 18 to 29 in good health. Some clones in this sample may be carry-over from other donors' samples. The source material was naive CD8+ T cells from PBMCs. The chain recombines TRBV19 with TRBJ2-5; 9 bases are a match to TRBD1. CDR3: CASRTGVREQETQYF. CDR3 bases: TGTGCCAGCAGGACAGGGGTTCGAGAACAAGAGACCCAGTACTTC.